This T cell receptor (beta chain) was identified in a study of radiotherapy plus CTLA-4 blockade in lung cancer. Overall study: Of all patients, under 20% responded objectively and around 31% showed disease control.

This clone came up once. The V and J ends lost 4 bases and 4 bases, in that order; junction bases with no gene match: 11. From germline, CDR1 is LGHNA and CDR2 YSLEER. The CDR3 totals 17 residues. The method was immunoSEQ multiplex PCR; TCRdb's version includes in-frame clones alone and lacks a portion of them. This table has some 110,000 clones, about 83% appearing once. This chain links TRBV4-3 with TRBJ2-2; 8 positions agree with TRBD2. The starting material was peripheral blood, obtained from a patient treated with radiotherapy plus ipilimumab. The clonotype was recovered from a human donor with non-small cell lung cancer that progressed on radiotherapy plus ipilimumab. Some clones in this sample may be carry-over from other donors' samples. The CDR3 region has the DNA TGCGCCAGCAGCCCATTTTCTCGGGGGGGCCTCACCGGGGAGCTGTTTTTT. Translating it yields CASSPFSRGGLTGELFF.